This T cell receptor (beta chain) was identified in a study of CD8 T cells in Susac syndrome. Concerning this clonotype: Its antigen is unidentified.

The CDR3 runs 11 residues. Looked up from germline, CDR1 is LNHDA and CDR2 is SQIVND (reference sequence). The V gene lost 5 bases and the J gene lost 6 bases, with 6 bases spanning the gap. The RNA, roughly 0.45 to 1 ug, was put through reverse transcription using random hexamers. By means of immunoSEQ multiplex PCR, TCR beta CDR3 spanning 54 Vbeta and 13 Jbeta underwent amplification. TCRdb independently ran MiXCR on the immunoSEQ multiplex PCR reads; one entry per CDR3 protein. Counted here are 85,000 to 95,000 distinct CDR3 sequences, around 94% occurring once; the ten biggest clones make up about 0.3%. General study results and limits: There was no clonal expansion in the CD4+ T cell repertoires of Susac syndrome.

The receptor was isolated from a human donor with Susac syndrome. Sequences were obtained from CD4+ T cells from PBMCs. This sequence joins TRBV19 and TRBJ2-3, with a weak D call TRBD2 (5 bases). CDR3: CASSRGDTQYF. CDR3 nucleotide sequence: TGTGCCAGTAGTCGGGGTGATACGCAGTATTTT. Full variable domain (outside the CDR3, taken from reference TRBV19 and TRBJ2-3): DGGITQSPKYLFRKEGQNVTLSCEQNLNHDAMYWYRQDPGQGLRLIYYSQIVNDFQKGDIAEGYSVSREKKESFPLTVTSAQKNPTAFYLCASSRGDTQYFGPGTRLTVL.